What follows is one T cell receptor (beta chain) and its context. Trimming shortened V by 4 bases and J by 1 base, and 14 bases separated the two germline ends. CDR3 length: 15 residues. Germline lookup yields CDR1 SGDLS and CDR2 YYNGEE. TCRdb keeps only in-frame clones here, not all; method: immunoSEQ multiplex PCR. The sample consists of 150,000 or so clones, 92% of them appearing once. This record comes from a study of T cell responses to AZD1222 COVID-19 vaccine. This specimen was peripheral blood, taken on day 0 of AZD1222 vaccination. The V call is TRBV9, the J call TRBJ1-2, with D perhaps TRBD1 (5 bases). The source of this sequence is an adult in good health. The CDR3 DNA is TGTGCCAGCAGCTCCCGGGACGGACTTAACTATGGCTACACCTTC. Protein: CASSSRDGLNYGYTF.